This entry lists 32 T cell receptor beta chains sequenced from one sample in a study of breast tumors, draining lymph nodes, adjacent tissues. TCRdb itself ran the multiplex PCR reads through MiXCR, one entry per CDR3 protein. Here the sample spans tens of thousands of distinct CDR3 sequences, around 33% being singletons. Material: breast tumor tissue. These receptors were taken from a female donor with breast cancer. Some clones in this sample may be carry-over from other donors' samples.

In this sample, this clonotype turned up many times. The rearrangement joins TRBV25-1 to TRBJ2-5; D ambiguous. The CDR3 consists of 15 residues. With 4 bases removed from V and 0 bases from J, the gap between germline ends came to 12 bases. CDR1 is MGHDK, CDR2 SYGVNS, per germline. The CDR3 is CASSGLTWYQETQYF. The CDR3 DNA reads as TGTGCCAGCAGTGGGCTGACATGGTACCAAGAGACCCAGTACTTC.

This clonotype was found many times. This sequence joins TRBV27 and TRBJ1-5; D gene unclear. Trimming removed 3 bases from V and 6 bases from J, with 18 bases in between. This CDR3 has 16 residues. Germline V gives CDR1 MNHEY, CDR2 SMNVEV (reference sequence). This chain's CDR3 is CASSFSRATGGQPQHF. The CDR3 coding sequence is TGTGCCAGCAGTTTTAGTCGGGCTACCGGAGGTCAGCCCCAGCATTTT.

This clonotype is classed as medium-sized. V gene TRBV29-1 combines with J gene TRBJ2-5, with 11 bases fitting TRBD2. J gave up 5 bases and V 5 bases, and 7 bases lay outside the gene matches. Germline CDR1 is SQVTM and CDR2 is ANQGSEA. The CDR3 extends over 14 amino acids. The CDR3 loop reads CSVTSGSGGETQYF. CDR3 nucleotides: TGCAGCGTTACTAGCGGGAGCGGTGGGGAGACCCAGTACTTC.

This clonotype counts as medium-sized. The chain combines TRBV11-2 with TRBJ2-1; TRBD2 matches 14 bases. The CDR3 loop spans 17 amino acids. J lost 5 bases, V lost 3 bases, and 6 bases had no gene match. The germline V gene has CDR1 SGHAT and CDR2 FQNNGV. The DNA of the CDR3 is TGTGCCAGCAGCTTTCGACTAGCGGGAGGGTTCAACAATGAGCAGTTCTTC. Its translation is CASSFRLAGGFNNEQFF.

The rearrangement uses TRBV7-8 and TRBJ2-3; D not resolved. There are 14 residues in the CDR3. Deletions cut 2 bases from V and 6 bases from J, with 12 bases between. Germline V lookup: CDR1 SGHVS, CDR2 FQNEAQ. This chain's CDR3 is CASSLIDPGDTQYF. The DNA for the CDR3 is TGTGCCAGCAGCTTAATAGACCCCGGGGATACGCAGTATTTT. Filled out from reference TRBV7-8 and TRBJ2-3, the complete variable domain reads GAGVSQSPRYKVAKRGQDVALRCDPISGHVSLFWYQQALGQGPEFLTYFQNEAQLDKSGLPSDRFFAERPEGSVSTLKIQRTQQEDSAVYLCASSLIDPGDTQYFGPGTRLTVL.

Concerning this clonotype itself: One end of the junction does not line up with germline, which may come from a read error. The chain employs TRBV9 and TRBJ2-5; 10 nucleotides align to TRBD1. CDR1 and CDR2 from the germline V gene are SGDLS and YYNGEE. This CDR3 contains 14 residues. CDR3 sequence: CASNRQGAGEAQYF. In DNA, the CDR3 is TGCGCCAGCAATCGACAGGGGGCGGGGGAGGCCCAGTACTTC.

This clonotype appeared many times. An end of the junction differs from the germline gene, which may be a read error. The V and J genes are TRBV25-1 and TRBJ2-7, with 8 bases lining up with TRBD2. The CDR3 spans 11 residues. Germline V gene sequence: CDR1 MGHDK, CDR2 SYGVNS. The CDR3 reads CASSTPGLDPF. CDR3 nucleotides: TGTGCCAGCAGTACACCGGGACTAGATCCTTTC.

This clonotype was picked up many times. The chain employs TRBV6-6 and TRBJ2-7; no firm D call. CDR1 and CDR2 from the germline V gene are MNHNY and SVGAGI (reference sequence). V gave up 4 bases and J gave up 4 bases, with 8 bases separating them. The CDR3 has 12 residues. The CDR3 region has the DNA TGTGCCAGCAGTTCCCATGGGTACGAGCAGTACTTC. Translating it yields CASSSHGYEQYF.

This clonotype was counted a single time. The chain couples TRBV12-3 or TRBV12-4 to TRBJ1-1, with TRBD1 as a possible D gene (5 bases). Trimming cost V 6 bases and J 3 bases, with 14 bases left between them. The CDR3 is 14 amino acids. The CDR3 region has the DNA TGTGCCAGCAGGACCAGGGTAGGGGACACTGAAGCTTTCTTT. It is translated as CASRTRVGDTEAFF.

Sample share makes this clonotype medium-sized. V and J are TRBV6-5 and TRBJ2-5; no definite D call. The V and J ends lost 7 bases and 4 bases respectively, with 7 bases between them. The CDR3 loop spans 11 amino acids. From germline, CDR1 is MNHEY and CDR2 SVGAGI. The CDR3, as DNA: TGTGCCAGCACCCTAGGAGAGACCCAGTACTTC. Its protein is CASTLGETQYF.

This clonotype was detected many times. The chain employs TRBV6-6 and TRBJ1-2; 8 nucleotides line up with TRBD1. The germline CDR1 and CDR2 sequences are MNHNY and SVGAGI (reference sequence). V was pared by 2 bases and J by 8 bases, with 7 bases of the junction left unmatched. This CDR3 has 14 residues. The CDR3: CASSYPTDREGYTF. The CDR3 DNA reads TGTGCCAGCAGTTACCCAACGGACAGGGAAGGCTACACCTTC.

A single count supports this clonotype. The CDR3 nucleotides are TGTGCCAGCAGCTCCCCAACTATACTAGCGGGGGGCAGGGAACAAGAGACCCAGTACTTC. This translates into CASSSPTILAGGREQETQYF. This chain connects TRBV12-3 or TRBV12-4 to TRBJ2-5, with 12 nucleotides matching TRBD2. Trimming at V came to 6 bases and at J to 2 bases, leaving 19 bases not matched to a gene. This CDR3 contains 20 residues.

By share, this clonotype counts as medium-sized (0.01 to 0.1%). The chain carries TRBV4-2 and TRBJ2-1; maybe TRBD2 (5 bases). The V gene's germline CDR1 is LGHNA and CDR2 YNFKEQ. This CDR3 spans 15 amino acids. With 1 base removed from V and 8 bases from J, the gap between germline ends came to 15 bases. The CDR3 is CASSQALWGSDEQFF. The CDR3 DNA reads as TGTGCCAGCAGCCAAGCGTTATGGGGTAGCGATGAGCAGTTCTTC.

This clonotype was counted at least ten times. The CDR3 DNA is TGTGCCAGCAGCACCTCGGGACTTATCTACTACGAGCAGTACTTC. Protein: CASSTSGLIYYEQYF. The chain joins TRBV2 to TRBJ2-7, with D tentatively TRBD2 (6 bases). The length of the CDR3 is 15 residues. Per the germline V gene, CDR1 is SNHLY and CDR2 is FYNNEI. V shed 6 bases and J shed 3 bases, with 18 bases lying between them.

At least ten counts were recorded for this clonotype. The rearrangement joins TRBV9 to TRBJ2-1, with 10 bases lining up with TRBD2. The CDR3 covers 16 residues. Germline CDR1 SGDLS, CDR2 YYNGEE. Trimming at V came to 0 bases and at J to 4 bases, leaving 4 bases not matched to a gene. This CDR3 is CASSVATSGIYNEQFF. CDR3 coding DNA: TGTGCCAGCAGCGTAGCCACTAGCGGGATTTACAATGAGCAGTTCTTC.

This clonotype was seen ten or more times. This rearrangement joins TRBV12-3 or TRBV12-4 to TRBJ2-7; a possible D gene is TRBD2 (6 bases). Trimming stripped 6 bases from V and 2 bases from J, with 14 bases between. This CDR3 has 14 residues. CDR3 protein: CASSPGEEPYEQYF. The DNA for the CDR3 is TGTGCCAGCAGCCCCGGGGAGGAGCCCTACGAGCAGTACTTC.

In its sample, this clonotype was seen many times. CDR3 DNA: TGCGCCAGCAGCCGAAGTGGGACTGCCGGGGGCCAAGAGACCCAGTACTTC. The encoded protein is CASSRSGTAGGQETQYF. The gene calls are TRBV4-1 and TRBJ2-5; D is possibly TRBD2 (6 bases). The CDR3 is made up of 17 amino acids. In germline, CDR1 is MGHRA, CDR2 YSYEKL. V lost 4 bases, J lost 1 base, and 19 bases lay in between.

The chain is built from TRBV12-3 or TRBV12-4 and TRBJ2-7; 13 nucleotides match TRBD2. The CDR3 loop spans 16 amino acids. Trimming at V came to 4 bases and at J to 5 bases, leaving 8 bases not matched to a gene. DNA for the CDR3: TGTGCCAGCAGTTCGCCCGCCGGGACTAGCGGGAACGAGCAGTACTTC. As protein: CASSSPAGTSGNEQYF.

This clonotype has a count of ten or more. The chain is built from TRBV10-3 and TRBJ2-7; TRBD1 aligns across 7 bases. J gave up 4 bases and V 0 bases, and 15 bases lay outside the gene matches. This CDR3 has 18 amino acids. Germline-derived CDR1 and CDR2 are ENHRY and SYGVKD. The CDR3 sequence: CAISESRGTENLIYEQYF. In DNA, the CDR3 is TGTGCCATCAGTGAGTCGAGGGGGACAGAAAATCTAATTTACGAGCAGTACTTC.

V is TRBV29-1 and J is TRBJ2-5; D is unresolved. This CDR3 has 12 amino acids. V was cut by 3 bases and J by 4 bases, with 9 bases left in between. Germline-derived CDR1 and CDR2 are SQVTM and ANQGSEA. The CDR3 loop is CSVDDPAETQYF. The CDR3 nucleotides read TGCAGCGTTGATGACCCCGCAGAGACCCAGTACTTC.

This clonotype is deemed medium-sized. The CDR3, as DNA: TGCAGTGGGCGGGGGGGTGATTCACCCCTCCACTTT. It yields the protein CSGRGGDSPLHF. The chain is built from TRBV20-1 and TRBJ1-6, with D perhaps matching TRBD1 (5 bases). The CDR3 consists of 12 residues. Germline-derived CDR1 and CDR2 are DFQATT and SNEGSKA (reference sequence). Trimming removed 7 bases from V and 8 bases from J, with 12 bases in between.

Relative to its sample, this clonotype is medium-sized. The rearrangement uses TRBV4-1 and TRBJ1-3; no definite D call. Germline V gene data show CDR1 as MGHRA and CDR2 as YSYEKL. V lost 4 bases, J lost 4 bases, and 5 bases lay in between. The CDR3 loop spans 12 amino acids. The CDR3 region is CASSLPGNTIYF. The DNA of the CDR3 is TGCGCCAGCAGCCTCCCCGGAAACACCATATATTTT.

Ten or more counts support this clonotype. This chain connects TRBV27 to TRBJ2-1; 8 bases are a match to TRBD2. The CDR3 runs 12 residues. Germline assignment: CDR1 MNHEY and CDR2 SMNVEV (reference sequence). V trimming: 9 bases; J trimming: 4 bases; junction bases outside the gene matches: 2. The CDR3 DNA is TGTGCCAGACTAGCGGAATACAATGAGCAGTTCTTC. This encodes CARLAEYNEQFF.

This clonotype was recorded many times. This chain joins TRBV4-2 and TRBJ2-1, with TRBD2 matching over 11 bases. J gave up 5 bases and V 4 bases, and 13 bases lay outside the gene matches. This CDR3 is 18 amino acids long. Germline V gene sequence: CDR1 LGHNA, CDR2 YNFKEQ. The CDR3 sequence: CASSPRGASGRSDNEQFF. DNA for the CDR3: TGTGCCAGCAGCCCCCGTGGGGCTAGCGGGAGGTCAGACAATGAGCAGTTCTTC.

This clonotype was recorded at least ten times. This chain links TRBV4-2 with TRBJ1-4, with D unclear. V lost 1 base, J lost 3 bases, and 9 bases lay in between. Per germline, CDR1 LGHNA and CDR2 YNFKEQ. The CDR3 consists of 15 residues. The CDR3 DNA reads TGTGCCAGCAGCCAAGGAGAGGCAGCTAATGAAAAACTGTTTTTT. It codes for CASSQGEAANEKLFF.

The table lists this clonotype with many counts. An end of the junction does not agree with germline; a read error may underlie this. The rearrangement links TRBV7-2 to TRBJ2-3; 7 nucleotides match TRBD2. The CDR3 covers 16 residues. Germline loops: CDR1 SGHTA, CDR2 FQGNSA. The CDR3 sequence: CASSLEVGRSIDTQYF. In DNA, the CDR3 is TGTGCCAGCAGCTTAGAGGTCGGGAGGAGCATAGATACGCAGTATTTT.

Ten or more counts support this clonotype. V and J are TRBV6-6 and TRBJ2-7; TRBD1 aligns across 10 bases. The germline V gene has CDR1 MNHNY and CDR2 SVGAGI (reference sequence). The CDR3 totals 14 residues. V gave up 6 bases and J gave up 1 base; unmatched junction bases: 3. In DNA, the CDR3 is TGTGCCAGCAGAGGACAGGGGGGGTCCTACGAGCAGTACTTC. Translation: CASRGQGGSYEQYF.

This clonotype appeared many times. V gene TRBV6-2 or TRBV6-3 combines with J gene TRBJ2-7, with 7 bases aligning to TRBD1. The ends lost 2 bases at V and 5 bases at J; junction bases unmatched: 9. CDR1 is MNHEY, CDR2 SVGEGT, per germline. The CDR3 covers 15 residues. CDR3 bases: TGTGCCAGCAGTTACCGTTCCGGGACAGCCCACGAGCAGTACTTC. Amino acid sequence: CASSYRSGTAHEQYF.

Note on this clonotype: This clone may be a read error of a much larger clone one base away. The chain recombines TRBV28 with TRBJ2-7, with D hard to call. The CDR3 runs to 13 residues. The ends were cut back, 4 bases at V and 7 bases at J, with 14 bases in the middle. Germline CDR1 and CDR2: MDHEN and SYDVKM. CDR3 nucleotide sequence: TGTGCCAGCAGTTCCGGGTGGCAGAGGGAGCAGTACTTC. Translation gives CASSSGWQREQYF.

In its sample, this clonotype was seen many times. The chain employs TRBV19 and TRBJ2-1; 9 nucleotides match TRBD2. Germline V CDR1 and CDR2: LNHDA, SQIVND (reference sequence). This CDR3 spans 20 amino acids. Germline trimming cut 5 bases from V and 4 bases from J; bases unmatched to any gene: 21. The CDR3 nucleotides read TGTGCCAGTAGTTCCCTGAGTAGCGGGAGCCGGCTCAACAAGTACAATGAGCAGTTCTTC. Protein: CASSSLSSGSRLNKYNEQFF.

In regard to this clonotype: This clone may be a read error of a much larger clone one base away. The genes are TRBV18 and TRBJ2-5, with 8 bases fitting TRBD1. After removal of 6 bases from V and 7 bases from J, the junction contained 16 bases not matched to a gene. The germline gives CDR1 KGHSH, CDR2 LQKENI. The length of the CDR3 is 16 residues. The CDR3 sequence is CASSPADRVVGGTQYF. CDR3 coding DNA: TGTGCCAGCTCTCCAGCGGACAGGGTTGTGGGAGGGACCCAGTACTTC.

In this sample, this clonotype turned up many times. V gene TRBV6-1 combines with J gene TRBJ2-3; D gene unclear. The CDR3 loop spans 12 amino acids. V lost 8 bases, J lost 1 base, and 7 bases lay in between. Germline lookup yields CDR1 MNHNS and CDR2 SASEGT. The CDR3 reads CASAVRTDTQYF. The CDR3 coding sequence is TGTGCCAGCGCCGTCCGCACAGATACGCAGTATTTT.